This TCR beta chain is drawn from a study of OX40 agonist ivuxolimab in advanced cancers. About the study: The diagnoses of dose-escalation patients were hepatocellular carcinoma, melanoma, renal cell or head and neck cancer. Study outcomes and limitations: Dose levels from 0.1 to 3.0 mg/kg saw CD4+ and CD8+ blood T cells expand clonally by week 6. Clonal expansion in partial responders at 0.1-3.0 mg/kg ranked among the lowest.

Worth noting for this clone: Its target is not known.

The table came from immunoSEQ multiplex PCR; TCRdb's copy has only in-frame clones and leaves some out. The sample lists about 46,000 clones; about 88% were seen once. CDR1 is LGHNA and CDR2 is YNFKEQ in the germline V gene. V was cut by 3 bases and J by 1 base, with 7 bases left in between. CDR3 length equals 14 residues. Sampling times: baseline, cycle 4 day 1, cycle 7 day 1. The sequencing used CD4+ or CD8+ T cells sorted from blood, collected in a trial of the OX40 agonist ivuxolimab. The chain recombines TRBV4-2 with TRBJ1-5; D unresolved. This clonotype was sampled from an adult with an advanced solid tumor such as melanoma, head and neck, liver or kidney cancer. The CDR3 region has the DNA TGTGCCAGCAGCCAGGACCGGAGCAATCAGCCCCAGCATTTT. This gives the protein CASSQDRSNQPQHF.